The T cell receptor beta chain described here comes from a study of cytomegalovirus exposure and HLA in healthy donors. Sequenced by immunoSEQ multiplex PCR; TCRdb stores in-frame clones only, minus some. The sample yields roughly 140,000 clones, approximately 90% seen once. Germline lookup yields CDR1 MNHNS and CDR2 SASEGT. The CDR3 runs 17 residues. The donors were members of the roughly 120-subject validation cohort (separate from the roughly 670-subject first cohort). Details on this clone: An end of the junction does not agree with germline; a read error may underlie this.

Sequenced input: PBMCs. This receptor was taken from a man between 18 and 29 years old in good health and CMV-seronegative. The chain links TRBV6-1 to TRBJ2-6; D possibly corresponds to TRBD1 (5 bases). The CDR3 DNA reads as TGTGCCAGCAGTCAAGCCCCAACAGGCATAGTGGCCAACGTCCTGACTTTC. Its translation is CASSQAPTGIVANVLTF.